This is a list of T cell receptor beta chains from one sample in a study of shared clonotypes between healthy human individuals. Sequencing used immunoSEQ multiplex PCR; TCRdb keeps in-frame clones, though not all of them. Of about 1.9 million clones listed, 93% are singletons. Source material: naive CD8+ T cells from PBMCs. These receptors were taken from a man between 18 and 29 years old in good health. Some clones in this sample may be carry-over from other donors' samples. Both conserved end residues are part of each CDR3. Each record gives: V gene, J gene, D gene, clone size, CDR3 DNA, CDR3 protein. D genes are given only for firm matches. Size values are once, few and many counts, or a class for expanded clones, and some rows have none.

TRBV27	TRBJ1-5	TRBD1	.	TGTGCCAGCAGTGCTACCGGGACAGGGGGCATGGGGCAGCCCCAGCATTTT	CASSATGTGGMGQPQHF
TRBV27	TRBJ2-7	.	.	TGTGCCAGCAGATCTTGGACAGATAGCTCCTACGAGCAGTACTTC	CASRSWTDSSYEQYF
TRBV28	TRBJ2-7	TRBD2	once	TGTGCCAGCAGCGGGGGACTAGCGGGAGCGGAGTACGAGCAGTACTTC	CASSGGLAGAEYEQYF
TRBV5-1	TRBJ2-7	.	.	TGCGCCAGCAGCTTGGACTGGGCCGACGAGCAGTACTTC	CASSLDWADEQYF
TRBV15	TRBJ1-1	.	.	TGTGCCACCAGCAGCCGACCAGGGGTGGACACTGAAGCTTTCTTT	CATSSRPGVDTEAFF
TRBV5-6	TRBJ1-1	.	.	TGTGCCAGCAGTTTAAGTGGGAGGCGTGAAGCTTTCTTT	CASSLSGRREAFF
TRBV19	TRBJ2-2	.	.	TGTGCCAGTCGGTACACCTCGAACACCGGGGAGCTGTTTTTT	CASRYTSNTGELFF
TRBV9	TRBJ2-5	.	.	TGTGCCAGCAGCGTCGGCGGGGAGACCCAGTACTTC	CASSVGGETQYF
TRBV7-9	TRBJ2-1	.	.	TGTGCCAGCAGCCTGGGCCCATCGGTCCACAATGAGCAGTTCTTC	CASSLGPSVHNEQFF
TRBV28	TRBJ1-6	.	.	TGTGCCAGCAGTTCCAGGGTATCACCCCTCCACTTT	CASSSRVSPLHF
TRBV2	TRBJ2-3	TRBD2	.	TGTGCCAGCAGTGAAGATAGCGGGAGGGTCACAGATACGCAGTATTTT	CASSEDSGRVTDTQYF
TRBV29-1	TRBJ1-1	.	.	TGCAGCGGCCTACTCTCGGAAGCTTTCTTT	CSGLLSEAFF
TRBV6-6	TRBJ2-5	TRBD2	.	TGTGCCAGCAGTTACTCTCCCGGGAGGGCCCTGGAGACCCAGTACTTC	CASSYSPGRALETQYF
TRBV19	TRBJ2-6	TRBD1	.	TGTGCCAGTACGACCAAGGGGGACAGGGTTTTTCTGGGTGGGGCCAACGTCCTGACTTTC	CASTTKGDRVFLGGANVLTF
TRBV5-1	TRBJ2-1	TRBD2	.	TGCGCCAGCACCCCGGGACTAGCGGGAGGCAATGAGCAGTTCTTC	CASTPGLAGGNEQFF
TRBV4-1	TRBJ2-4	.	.	TGCGCCAGCAGCCAAGATTGGGGGGTACTAGCCAAAAACATTCAGTACTTC	CASSQDWGVLAKNIQYF
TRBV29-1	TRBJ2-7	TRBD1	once	TGCAGCGTAGGCGGGACAGGGACCTACGAGCAGTACTTC	CSVGGTGTYEQYF
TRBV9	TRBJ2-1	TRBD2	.	TGTGCCAGCAGCAGGGGACTAGCGAATTACAATGAGCAGTTCTTC	CASSRGLANYNEQFF
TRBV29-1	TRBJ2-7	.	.	TGCAGCGTTGTGTCAGCCTCCTACGAGCAGTACTTC	CSVVSASYEQYF
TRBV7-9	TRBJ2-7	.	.	TGTGCCAGCAGGCCCCAGGGGGAGGGGCCCGAGCAGTACTTC	CASRPQGEGPEQYF
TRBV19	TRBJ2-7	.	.	TGTGCCAGTAGTCCGGCCCAATCCAGCTCCTACGAGCAGTACTTC	CASSPAQSSSYEQYF
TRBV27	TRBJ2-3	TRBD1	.	TGTGCCAGCAGTCCCCGACCGGGACAGGGTCGTGGGGACAGCACAGATACGCAGTATTTT	CASSPRPGQGRGDSTDTQYF
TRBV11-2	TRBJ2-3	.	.	TGTGCCAGCAGCCCCGGGAAGGGGATGGTCACAGATACGCAGTATTTT	CASSPGKGMVTDTQYF
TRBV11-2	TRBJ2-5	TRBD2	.	TGTGCCAGCAGCTTCCTTCTAGCGGGAGGGCCCACGGAGACCCAGTACTTC	CASSFLLAGGPTETQYF
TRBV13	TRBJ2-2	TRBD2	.	TGTGCCAGCAGCCCCGGGACTACTGGGACCGGGGAGCTGTTTTTT	CASSPGTTGTGELFF
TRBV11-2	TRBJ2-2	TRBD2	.	TGTGCCAGCAGAACCCGGACTAGCGGGGGCGGGGAGCTGTTTTTT	CASRTRTSGGGELFF
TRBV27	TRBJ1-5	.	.	TGTGCCAGCAGCATATTCGGTCCGGGTCAGCCCCAGCATTTT	CASSIFGPGQPQHF
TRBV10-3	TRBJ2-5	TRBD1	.	TGTGCCATCAGTGACTTCCCGGGACAGGGGGCTGAGACCCAGTACTTC	CAISDFPGQGAETQYF
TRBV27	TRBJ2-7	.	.	TGTGCCAGCAGTTTATTCCCTCGGTTGGAGGGGGAGCAGTACTTC	CASSLFPRLEGEQYF
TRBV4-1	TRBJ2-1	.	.	TGCGCCAGCAGCCAAGATCCGGCAGTATACAATGAGCAGTTCTTC	CASSQDPAVYNEQFF
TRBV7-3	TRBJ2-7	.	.	TGTGCCAGCAGCCCAACACCATCCTCCGCCTACGAGCAGTACTTC	CASSPTPSSAYEQYF
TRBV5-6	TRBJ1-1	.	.	TGTGCCAGCAGCTTGTTCCAGGGGATCACTGAAGCTTTCTTT	CASSLFQGITEAFF
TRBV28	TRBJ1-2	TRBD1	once	TGTGCCAGCAGCACAACAATGGGGGACAGGTGGTTTACTAACTATGGCTACACCTTC	CASSTTMGDRWFTNYGYTF
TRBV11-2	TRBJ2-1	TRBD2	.	TGTGCCAGCAGCTTAGCAGCGGGAGGGCTTCTCAATGAGCAGTTCTTC	CASSLAAGGLLNEQFF
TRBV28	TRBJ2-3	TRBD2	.	TGTGCCAGCAGCGACGGGGGGCGGGAGGCTTACACAGATACGCAGTATTTT	CASSDGGREAYTDTQYF
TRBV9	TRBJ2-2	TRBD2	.	TGTGCCAGCAGCCGATGGGGTAGCGGGAGCCCCGGGGAGCTGTTTTTT	CASSRWGSGSPGELFF
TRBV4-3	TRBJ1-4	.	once	TGCGCCAGCAGCCAAGATCTCTCGGGTTGGGAAAAACTGTTTTTT	CASSQDLSGWEKLFF
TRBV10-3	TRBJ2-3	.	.	TGTGCCATCAGTGACCCCCGGGATACGCAGTATTTT	CAISDPRDTQYF
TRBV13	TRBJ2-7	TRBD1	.	TGTGCCAGCAGCACCCGGGACAGGTCCTACGAGCAGTACTTC	CASSTRDRSYEQYF
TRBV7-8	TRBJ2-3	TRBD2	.	TGTGCCAGCAGCATTGGGACTAGCGTATTCACAGATACGCAGTATTTT	CASSIGTSVFTDTQYF
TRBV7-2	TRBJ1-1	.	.	TGTGCCAGCAGCCCACTCCGGGACCCAGCTGAAGCTTTCTTT	CASSPLRDPAEAFF
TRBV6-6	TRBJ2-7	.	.	TGTGCCAGCAGTCCGCAGGGTCCGCTTACCTACGAGCAGTACTTC	CASSPQGPLTYEQYF
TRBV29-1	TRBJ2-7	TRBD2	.	TGCAGCGTTGAAGTCATAAAATCGGTAGCGGGAGGTCCGGGCGAGCAGTACTTC	CSVEVIKSVAGGPGEQYF
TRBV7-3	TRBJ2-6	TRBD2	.	TGTGCCAGCAGCTTAACGGGAGGGCCTGCCGGGGCCAACGTCCTGACTTTC	CASSLTGGPAGANVLTF
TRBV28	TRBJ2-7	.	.	TGTGCCAGCAGTTTCCAGGCCTACGAGCAGTACTTC	CASSFQAYEQYF
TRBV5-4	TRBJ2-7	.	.	TGTGCCAGCAGCCCCTGGGGGCGAATAGACAGGGACTCAGACGAGCAGTACTTC	CASSPWGRIDRDSDEQYF
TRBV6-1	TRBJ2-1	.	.	TGTGCCAGCAGTGAAAAAGTGACTTCCCCCTACAATGAGCAGTTCTTC	CASSEKVTSPYNEQFF
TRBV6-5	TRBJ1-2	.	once	TGTGCCAGCAGTTCGACAGCTCCCTGGGTAGATGGCTACACCTTC	CASSSTAPWVDGYTF
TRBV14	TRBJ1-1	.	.	TGTGCCAGCAGCCAATACAGGAGCCACACTGAAGCTTTCTTT	CASSQYRSHTEAFF
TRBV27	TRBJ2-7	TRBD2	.	TGTGCCAGCAGTTTACACGCGGGAGAGTCCTACGAGCAGTACTTC	CASSLHAGESYEQYF
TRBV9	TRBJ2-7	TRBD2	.	TGTGCCAGCAGCGTAGAAGCCGGGAGGGACGAGCAGTACTTC	CASSVEAGRDEQYF
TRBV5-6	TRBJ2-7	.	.	TGTGCCAGCAGCCTGGGGGCAGGGTACGAGCAGTACTTC	CASSLGAGYEQYF
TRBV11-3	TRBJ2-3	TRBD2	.	TGTGCCAGCAGCTTAGGCGGGAGTTACACAGATACGCAGTATTTT	CASSLGGSYTDTQYF